The next 3 T cell receptor beta chains were all read from a single sample in a study of tissue T cells after allogeneic stem cell transplantation. Using immunoSEQ multiplex PCR, the repertoire was profiled, and TCRdb retains in-frame clones only, with some absent. The repertoire holds 6,000 to 8,500 clones, around 50% seen once, with approximately 12% in the top ten. Time point given: mouse harvest day 7 after allogeneic transplant. Tail vein injection delivered 10^7 T-cell-depleted bone marrow cells and 10^6 splenic CD5+ T cells. The sequenced sample consisted of lymph node tissue. These receptors all stem from a female BALB/c mouse given C57BL/6 T cells with graft-versus-host disease after an allogeneic hematopoietic cell transplant.

This clone was recorded once. Genes here carry mouse names. Coverage ceases 1 residue before the CDR3 finishes, and the germline J gene fills in the end. This chain uses TRBV26 with TRBJ2-2; no clear D. The V gene's germline CDR1 is KGHPV and CDR2 FQNQEV (reference sequence). The length of the CDR3 is 14 residues. Deletions cut 5 bases from V and 3 bases from J, with 10 bases between. The CDR3 is CASSVGMHTGQLYF. CDR3 DNA, as far as it was read: TGTGCCAGCAGTGTAGGGATGCACACCGGGCAGCTCTAC.

This clone was observed a handful of times. Gene and germline names: mouse. The sequenced fragment ends 1 residue before the CDR3 boundary, so the rest is inferred from the germline J gene. The V gene is TRBV16, the J gene TRBJ2-1; 9 nucleotides agree with TRBD2. CDR1 and CDR2 (germline): SGHSA, FRNQAP. The CDR3 consists of 15 residues. After removal of 2 bases from V and 3 bases from J, the junction contained 2 bases not matched to a gene. CDR3 bases read: TGTGCAAGCAGCTTAAAGGACTGGGGCTATGCTGAGCAGTTC. Its translation is CASSLKDWGYAEQF. The entire CDR3 sequence reads CASSLKDWGYAEQFF. The full variable domain, with the rest looked up from reference TRBV16 and TRBJ2-1, is NAGVIQTPRHKVTGKGQEATLWCEPISGHSAVFWYRQTIVQGLEFLTYFRNQAPIDDSGMPKERFSAQMPNQSHSTLKIQSTQPQDSAVYLCASSLKDWGYAEQFFGPGTRLTVL.

Notes on this clone: Genes here carry mouse names. Read data end 1 residue before the CDR3 end; the end is taken from the germline J gene. The V and J genes are TRBV13-1 and TRBJ2-4, with TRBD1 identical over 7 bases. The V and J ends lost 2 bases and 4 bases, in that order; junction bases with no gene match: 1. Germline CDR1 NSHNY, CDR2 SYGAGN. The CDR3 is 13 residues long. The sequenced part of the CDR3 DNA is TGTGCCAGCAGTGACCAGGGGGAAAACACCTTGTAC. Protein: CASSDQGENTLY. The full CDR3 is CASSDQGENTLYF.